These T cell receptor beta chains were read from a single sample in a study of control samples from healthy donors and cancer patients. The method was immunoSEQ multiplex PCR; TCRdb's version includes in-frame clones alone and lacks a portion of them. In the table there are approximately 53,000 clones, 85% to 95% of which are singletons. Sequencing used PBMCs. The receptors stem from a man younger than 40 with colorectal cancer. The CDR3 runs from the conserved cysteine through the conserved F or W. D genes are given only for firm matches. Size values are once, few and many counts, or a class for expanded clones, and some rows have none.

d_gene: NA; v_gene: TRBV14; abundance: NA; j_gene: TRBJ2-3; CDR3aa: CASSQNMGTDTQYF; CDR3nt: TGTGCCAGCAGCCAAAATATGGGCACAGATACGCAGTATTTT
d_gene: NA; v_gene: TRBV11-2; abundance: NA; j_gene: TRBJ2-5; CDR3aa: CASSFDPGFGGAETQYF; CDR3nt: TGTGCCAGCAGCTTCGACCCGGGTTTTGGGGGGGCAGAGACCCAGTACTTC
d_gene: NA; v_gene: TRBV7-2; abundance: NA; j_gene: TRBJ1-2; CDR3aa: CASSLEGLYGYTF; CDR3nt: TGTGCCAGCAGCTTAGAGGGCCTCTATGGCTACACCTTC
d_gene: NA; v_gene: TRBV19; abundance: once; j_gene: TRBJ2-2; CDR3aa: CASNGQSAGELFF; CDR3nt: TGTGCCAGTAATGGGCAATCCGCCGGGGAGCTGTTTTTT
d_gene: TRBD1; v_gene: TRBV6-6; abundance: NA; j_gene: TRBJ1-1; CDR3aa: CASSMTGKTEAFF; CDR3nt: TGTGCCAGCAGCATGACAGGGAAGACTGAAGCTTTCTTT
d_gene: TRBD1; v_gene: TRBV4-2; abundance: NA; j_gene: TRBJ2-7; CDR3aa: CASSPPGQGSYEQYF; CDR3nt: TGTGCCAGCAGCCCCCCTGGACAGGGTTCCTACGAGCAGTACTTC
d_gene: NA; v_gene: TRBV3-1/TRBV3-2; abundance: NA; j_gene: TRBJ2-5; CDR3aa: CASSLGQQQETQYF; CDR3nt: TGTGCCAGCAGCCTCGGACAGCAGCAAGAGACCCAGTACTTC
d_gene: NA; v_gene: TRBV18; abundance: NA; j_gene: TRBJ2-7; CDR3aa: CASSQDRYEQYF; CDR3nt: TGTGCCAGCTCACAGGATCGCTACGAGCAGTACTTC
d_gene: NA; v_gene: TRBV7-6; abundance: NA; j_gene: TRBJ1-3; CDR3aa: CASREQGSGNTIYF; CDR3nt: TGTGCCAGCAGAGAACAGGGTTCAGGAAACACCATATATTTT
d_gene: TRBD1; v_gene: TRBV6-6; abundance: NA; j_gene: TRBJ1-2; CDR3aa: CASSFGTGSRYTF; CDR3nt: TGTGCCAGCAGCTTCGGGACAGGGAGCCGCTACACCTTC
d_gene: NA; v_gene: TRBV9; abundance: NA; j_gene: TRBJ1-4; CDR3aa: CASSVATGSGKQGKLFF; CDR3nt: TGTGCCAGCAGCGTAGCTACGGGGTCCGGGAAACAAGGAAAACTGTTTTTT
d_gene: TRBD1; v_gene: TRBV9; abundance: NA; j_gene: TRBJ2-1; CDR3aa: CASSVGSAGGYNEQFF; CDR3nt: TGTGCCAGCAGCGTAGGTTCGGCAGGGGGCTACAATGAGCAGTTCTTC
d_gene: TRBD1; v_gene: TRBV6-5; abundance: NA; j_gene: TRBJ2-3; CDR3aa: CASSSTGLATDTQYF; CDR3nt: TGTGCCAGCAGTTCGACAGGGTTGGCCACAGATACGCAGTATTTT
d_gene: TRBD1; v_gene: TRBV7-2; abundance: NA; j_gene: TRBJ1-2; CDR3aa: CASTLGTGGGYTF; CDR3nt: TGTGCCAGCACCTTGGGGACAGGGGGTGGCTACACCTTC
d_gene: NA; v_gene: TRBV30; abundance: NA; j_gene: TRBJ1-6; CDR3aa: CAWSFKGGVGSPLHF; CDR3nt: TGTGCCTGGAGCTTTAAGGGGGGCGTAGGTTCACCCCTCCACTTT
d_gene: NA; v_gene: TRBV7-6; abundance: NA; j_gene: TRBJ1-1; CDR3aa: CASSSYLGEAFF; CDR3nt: TGTGCCAGCAGCTCTTATTTGGGTGAAGCTTTCTTT
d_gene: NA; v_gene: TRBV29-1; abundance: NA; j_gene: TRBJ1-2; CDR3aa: CSVVDGARGRANYGYTF; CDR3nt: TGCAGCGTTGTCGACGGGGCCCGCGGTAGGGCTAACTATGGCTACACCTTC
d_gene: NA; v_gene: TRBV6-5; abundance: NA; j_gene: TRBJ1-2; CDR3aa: CASSPSNYGYTF; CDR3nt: TGTGCCAGCAGCCCATCTAACTATGGCTACACCTTC
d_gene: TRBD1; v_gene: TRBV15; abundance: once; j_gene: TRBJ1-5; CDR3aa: CATSRGLGDRAFPRQHF; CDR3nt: TGTGCCACCAGCCGGGGTCTCGGGGACAGGGCTTTTCCCCGCCAGCATTTT
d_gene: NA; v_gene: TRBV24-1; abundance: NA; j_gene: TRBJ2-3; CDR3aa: CATSDSFALADTQYF; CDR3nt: TGTGCCACCAGTGATTCCTTCGCCCTAGCAGATACGCAGTATTTT
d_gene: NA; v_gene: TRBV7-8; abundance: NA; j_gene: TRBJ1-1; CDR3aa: CASSAATGKAFF; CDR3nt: TGTGCCAGCAGCGCTGCTACAGGGAAAGCTTTCTTT
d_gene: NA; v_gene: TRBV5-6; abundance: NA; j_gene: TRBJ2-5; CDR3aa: CASSSWPRTGETQYF; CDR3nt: TGTGCCAGCAGCTCCTGGCCCCGGACGGGGGAGACCCAGTACTTC
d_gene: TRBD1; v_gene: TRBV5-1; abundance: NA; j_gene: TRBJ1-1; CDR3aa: CASSTTGAPMNTEAFF; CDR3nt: TGCGCCAGCAGTACCACAGGGGCCCCAATGAACACTGAAGCTTTCTTT
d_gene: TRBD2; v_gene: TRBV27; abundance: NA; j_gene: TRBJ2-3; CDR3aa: CASSYRTSWGDTQYF; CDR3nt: TGTGCCAGCAGTTATAGGACTAGCTGGGGAGATACGCAGTATTTT
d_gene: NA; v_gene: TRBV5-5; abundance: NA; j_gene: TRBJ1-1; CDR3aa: CASSFGQGGGQDTEAFF; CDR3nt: TGTGCCAGCAGCTTTGGCCAGGGCGGTGGTCAGGACACTGAAGCTTTCTTT
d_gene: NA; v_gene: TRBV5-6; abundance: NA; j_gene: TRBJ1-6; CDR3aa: CASSLNAGGGHPLHF; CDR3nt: TGTGCCAGCAGCCTGAACGCGGGTGGGGGGCACCCCCTCCACTTT
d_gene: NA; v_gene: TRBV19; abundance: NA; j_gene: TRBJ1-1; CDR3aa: CASSIQGNTEAFF; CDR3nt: TGTGCCAGTAGTATACAGGGCAACACTGAAGCTTTCTTT
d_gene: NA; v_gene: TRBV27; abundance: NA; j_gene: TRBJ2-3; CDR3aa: CASSFYSTDTQYF; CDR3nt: TGTGCCAGCAGTTTTTACTCCACAGATACGCAGTATTTT
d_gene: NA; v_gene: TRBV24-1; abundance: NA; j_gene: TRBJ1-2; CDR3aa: CATSDPGLGEGYTF; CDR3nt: TGTGCCACCAGTGATCCGGGCCTGGGGGAAGGCTACACCTTC
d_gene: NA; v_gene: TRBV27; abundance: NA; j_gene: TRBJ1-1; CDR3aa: CASSFRQRGNTEAFF; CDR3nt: TGTGCCAGCAGTTTCCGTCAACGGGGGAACACTGAAGCTTTCTTT
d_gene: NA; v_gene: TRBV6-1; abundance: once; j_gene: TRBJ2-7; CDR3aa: CASSDTGFRSEQYF; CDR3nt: TGTGCCAGCAGTGATACAGGGTTTAGGAGTGAGCAGTACTTC
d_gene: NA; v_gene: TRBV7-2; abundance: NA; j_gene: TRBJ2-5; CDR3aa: CASSLAAGQIGETQYF; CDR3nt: TGTGCCAGCAGCTTAGCGGCGGGGCAGATCGGAGAGACCCAGTACTTC
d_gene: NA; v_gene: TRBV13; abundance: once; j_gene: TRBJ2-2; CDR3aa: CASSLGPNTGELFF; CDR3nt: TGTGCCAGCAGCCTGGGACCTAACACCGGGGAGCTGTTTTTT
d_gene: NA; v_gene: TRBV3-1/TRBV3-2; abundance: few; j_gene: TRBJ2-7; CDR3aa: CASSQGWGYEQYF; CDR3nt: TGTGCCAGCAGCCAGGGATGGGGCTACGAGCAGTACTTC
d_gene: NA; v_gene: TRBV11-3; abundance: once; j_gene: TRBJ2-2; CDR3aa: CASSEAGRGTGELFF; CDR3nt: TGTGCCAGCAGTGAGGCTGGTCGAGGCACCGGGGAGCTGTTTTTT
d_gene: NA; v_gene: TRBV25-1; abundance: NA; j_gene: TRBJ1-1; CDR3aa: CASSASTEAFF; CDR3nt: TGTGCCAGCAGTGCGTCTACTGAAGCTTTCTTT
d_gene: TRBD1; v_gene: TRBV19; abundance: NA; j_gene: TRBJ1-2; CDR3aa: CASSYQGEYGYTF; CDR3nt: TGTGCCAGTAGTTATCAGGGGGAATATGGCTACACCTTC
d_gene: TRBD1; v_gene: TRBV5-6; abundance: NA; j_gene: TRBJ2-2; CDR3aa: CASSLRGTGIANTGELFF; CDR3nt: TGTGCCAGCAGCTTGAGAGGGACAGGGATCGCGAACACCGGGGAGCTGTTTTTT
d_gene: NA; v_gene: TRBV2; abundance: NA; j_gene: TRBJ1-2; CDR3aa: CASSFYDAPFYGYTF; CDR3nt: TGTGCCAGCAGTTTTTACGACGCCCCGTTCTATGGCTACACCTTC
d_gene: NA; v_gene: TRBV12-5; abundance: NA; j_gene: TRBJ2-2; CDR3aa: CASGLGQYTGELFF; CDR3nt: TGTGCTAGTGGTTTAGGACAGTACACCGGGGAGCTGTTTTTT
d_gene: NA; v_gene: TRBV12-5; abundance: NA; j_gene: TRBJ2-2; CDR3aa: CASGLVVSGAHTGELFF; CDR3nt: TGTGCTAGTGGTTTGGTAGTGTCAGGGGCTCACACCGGGGAGCTGTTTTTT
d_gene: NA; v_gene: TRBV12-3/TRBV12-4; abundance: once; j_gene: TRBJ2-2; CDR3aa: CASSLGWSGELFF; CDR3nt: TGTGCCAGCAGTTTAGGTTGGTCCGGGGAGCTGTTTTTT
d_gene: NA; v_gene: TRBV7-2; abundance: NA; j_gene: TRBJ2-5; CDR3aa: CASSLALGSETQYF; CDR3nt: TGTGCCAGCAGCTTAGCGCTAGGGTCGGAGACCCAGTACTTC
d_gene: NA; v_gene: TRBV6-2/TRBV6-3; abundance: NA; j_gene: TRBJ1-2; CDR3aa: CASSDEGNYGYTF; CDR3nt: TGTGCCAGCAGTGACGAAGGTAACTATGGCTACACCTTC
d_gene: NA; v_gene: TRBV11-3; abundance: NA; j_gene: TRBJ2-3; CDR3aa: CASSFLGPSDTQYF; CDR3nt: TGTGCCAGCAGCTTCTTAGGCCCCTCAGATACGCAGTATTTT
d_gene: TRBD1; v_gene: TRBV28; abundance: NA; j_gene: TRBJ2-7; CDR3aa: CASSLSSGGGEQYF; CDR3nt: TGTGCCAGCAGTTTATCGTCAGGGGGCGGCGAGCAGTACTTC
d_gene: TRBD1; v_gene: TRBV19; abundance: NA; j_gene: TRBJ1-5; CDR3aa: CASSATGGIQPQHF; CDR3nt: TGTGCCAGTAGTGCCACAGGGGGAATTCAGCCCCAGCATTTT
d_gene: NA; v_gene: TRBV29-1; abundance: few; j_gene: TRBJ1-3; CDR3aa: CSARMTGNTIYF; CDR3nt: TGCAGCGCACGGATGACTGGAAACACCATATATTTT
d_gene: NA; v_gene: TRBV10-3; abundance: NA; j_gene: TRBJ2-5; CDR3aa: CAISELGETQYF; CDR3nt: TGTGCCATCAGTGAGCTAGGGGAGACCCAGTACTTC
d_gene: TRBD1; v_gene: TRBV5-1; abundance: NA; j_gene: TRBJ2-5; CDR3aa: CASSGTGQRETQYF; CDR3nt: TGCGCCAGCAGCGGGACAGGCCAGAGGGAGACCCAGTACTTC
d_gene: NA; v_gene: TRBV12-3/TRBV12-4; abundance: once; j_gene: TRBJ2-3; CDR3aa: CASSSGGGDTQYF; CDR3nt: TGTGCCAGCAGTTCTGGGGGGGGCGATACGCAGTATTTT
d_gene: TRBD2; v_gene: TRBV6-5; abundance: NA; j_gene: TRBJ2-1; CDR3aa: CASSYQGGGGPYWQFF; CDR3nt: TGTGCCAGCAGTTACCAGGGAGGCGGGGGGCCCTATTGGCAGTTCTTC